The source of this T cell receptor beta chain is a study of cytomegalovirus exposure and HLA in healthy donors. Overall study context: Earlier, 180 million or so T cells were analyzed, and 90 million to 140 million unique TCR beta sequences were found among them. Study outcomes and limitations: Certain indistinguishable V segments, among them TRBV6-2 and TRBV6-3, were excluded. The presence/absence work took it that sequencing depth was about the same across donors. Rates of TCR association differed by HLA locus in a later analysis, with DRB1 highest and HLA-C lowest.

Primers: 60 Vbeta forward and 13 Jbeta reverse. Clones were sequenced by immunoSEQ multiplex PCR, and TCRdb holds only the in-frame ones, with some missing. The data contain 140,000 to 150,000 clones, over 60% of them singletons. This CDR3 spans 16 amino acids. Germline V CDR1 and CDR2: SGHDT, YYEEEE. This clone was found once. Its antigen is as yet unknown. At one boundary the junction diverges from the germline segment, which might be a read error. The chain links TRBV5-6 to TRBJ1-2, with 8 bases lining up with TRBD1. The sample was PBMCs. The TCR originated in a man aged 40-49 years in good health and CMV-seronegative. The CDR3 nucleotides are TGTGCCAGCAGCGGGACCCAGGGGGCGCTTGACTATGGCTACCCCTTC. It encodes CASSGTQGALDYGYPF.